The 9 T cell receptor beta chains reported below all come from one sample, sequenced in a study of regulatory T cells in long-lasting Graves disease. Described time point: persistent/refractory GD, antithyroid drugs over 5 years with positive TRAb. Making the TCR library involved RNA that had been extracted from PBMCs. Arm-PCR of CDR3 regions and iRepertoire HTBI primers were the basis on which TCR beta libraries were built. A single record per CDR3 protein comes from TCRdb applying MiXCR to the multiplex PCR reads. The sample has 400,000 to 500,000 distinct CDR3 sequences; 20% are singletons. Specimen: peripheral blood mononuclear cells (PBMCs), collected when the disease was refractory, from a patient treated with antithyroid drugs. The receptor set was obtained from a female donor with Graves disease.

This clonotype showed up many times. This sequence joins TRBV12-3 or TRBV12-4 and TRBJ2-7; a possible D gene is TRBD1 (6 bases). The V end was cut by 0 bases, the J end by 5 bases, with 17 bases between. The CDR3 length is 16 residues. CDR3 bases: TGTGCCAGCAGTTTAGCGCTTGGCAGGGGCAGCAACGAGCAGTACTTC. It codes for CASSLALGRGSNEQYF.

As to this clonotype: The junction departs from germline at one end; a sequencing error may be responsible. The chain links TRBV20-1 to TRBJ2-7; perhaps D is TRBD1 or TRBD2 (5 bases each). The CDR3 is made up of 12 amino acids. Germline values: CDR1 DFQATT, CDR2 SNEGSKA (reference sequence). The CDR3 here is CSASSGVGTAMF. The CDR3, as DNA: TGCAGTGCTAGCTCGGGCGTCGGGACCGCGATGTTC.

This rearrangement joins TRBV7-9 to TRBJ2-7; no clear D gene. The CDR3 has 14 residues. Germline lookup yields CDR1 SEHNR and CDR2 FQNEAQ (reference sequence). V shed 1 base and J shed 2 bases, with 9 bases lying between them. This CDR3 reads CASSLEKDTYEQYF. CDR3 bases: TGTGCCAGCAGCTTAGAAAAAGATACCTACGAGCAGTACTTC.

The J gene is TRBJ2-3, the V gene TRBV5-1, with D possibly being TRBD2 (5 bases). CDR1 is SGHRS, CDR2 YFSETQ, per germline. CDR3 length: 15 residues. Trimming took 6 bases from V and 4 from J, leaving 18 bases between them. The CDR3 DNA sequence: TGCGCCAGCAACCCCAGCGGAGGAATCGCAGATACGCAGTATTTT. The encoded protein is CASNPSGGIADTQYF.

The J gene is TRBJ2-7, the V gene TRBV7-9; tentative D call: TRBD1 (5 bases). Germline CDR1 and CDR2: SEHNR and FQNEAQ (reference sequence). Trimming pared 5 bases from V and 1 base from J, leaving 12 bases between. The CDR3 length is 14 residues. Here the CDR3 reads CASSNDRRSYEQYF. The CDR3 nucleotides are TGTGCCAGCAGCAACGACAGACGATCCTACGAGCAGTACTTC.

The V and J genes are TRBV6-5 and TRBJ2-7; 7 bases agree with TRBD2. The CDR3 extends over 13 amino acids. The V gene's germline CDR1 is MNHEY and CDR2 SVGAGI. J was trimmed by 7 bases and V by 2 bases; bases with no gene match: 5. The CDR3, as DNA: TGTGCCAGCAGTTACGGACCGGGACTAGAGCAGTACTTC. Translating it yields CASSYGPGLEQYF.

CDR3 region: CASSPRGVRTTEAFF. The CDR3 coding sequence is TGTGCCAGCAGCCCCCGCGGGGTGAGGACGACTGAAGCTTTCTTT. This chain joins TRBV7-9 and TRBJ1-1; D not certain. Germline-derived CDR1 and CDR2 are SEHNR and FQNEAQ (reference sequence). V lost 5 bases, J lost 5 bases, and 18 bases lay in between. This CDR3 has 15 residues.

CDR3 sequence: CSARVVPGPDFPYSNQPQHF. The CDR3 DNA sequence: TGCAGTGCTAGAGTTGTCCCGGGACCCGACTTCCCGTATAGCAATCAGCCCCAGCATTTT. V is TRBV20-1 and J is TRBJ1-5; possible D gene TRBD1, 5 bases. Germline V gene data show CDR1 as DFQATT and CDR2 as SNEGSKA (reference sequence). The CDR3 consists of 20 residues. V was shortened by 1 base and J by 0 bases, with 25 bases between the two germline ends.

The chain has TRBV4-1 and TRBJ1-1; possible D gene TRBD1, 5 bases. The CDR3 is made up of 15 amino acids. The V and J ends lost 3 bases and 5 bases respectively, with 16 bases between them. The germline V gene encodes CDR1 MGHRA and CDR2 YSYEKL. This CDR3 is CASSHPEGQWTEAFF. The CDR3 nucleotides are TGCGCCAGCAGCCACCCGGAGGGGCAGTGGACTGAAGCTTTCTTT.